Included here is one T cell receptor (beta chain) sequence, with context. Germline CDR1 and CDR2: MDHEN and SYDVKM. Trimming cost V 3 bases and J 5 bases, with 13 bases left between them. The CDR3 consists of 15 residues. The sample originates from a study of T-cell reconstitution after alpha-beta-depleted transplantation in children. Unique molecular identifiers featured in how the TCRbeta library was prepared. One entry per CDR3 protein, called by TCRdb with MiXCR from the PCR reads. This table has approximately 210,000 distinct CDR3 sequences, roughly 15% appearing once. Sequenced material: PBMCs from the stem cell graft donor, taken from the stem cell graft. The V call is TRBV28, the J call TRBJ1-4; TRBD1 is a possible D gene (5 bases). The clonotype originates from a human donor who donated a stem cell graft to a child with acute lymphoblastic leukemia. CDR3 DNA sequence: TGTGCCAGCAGTTTTGTAGGGGCGCCGAATGAAAAACTGTTTTTT. Translation gives CASSFVGAPNEKLFF.